This TCR beta chain was found in a study of high-grade serous ovarian cancer treatment subgroups. Study-level background: Mean per sample: around 13,000 reads, several thousand unique TCR beta rearrangements. Broader study findings: Different patients shared almost no repertoire; same-patient tumors shared roughly 0.1 to 0.8. Bulk tumor TCR sequencing gave no spatial information.

A word on this clone: What it recognizes is unknown.

Germline V gives CDR1 SGHTA, CDR2 FQGNSA. V gave up 5 bases and J gave up 8 bases, with 18 bases separating them. The length of the CDR3 is 15 residues. Tumor samples were obtained before definitive surgery or chemotherapy. Produced via immunoSEQ multiplex PCR; TCRdb's table is partial and in-frame only. The sample records 8,500 to 9,500 clones, about nine tenths being singletons. The TCR was taken from a human donor with high-grade serous ovarian cancer. Input material: tumor tissue. This rearrangement joins TRBV7-2 to TRBJ1-4; D not resolved. The CDR3 here is CASSPVTQGGEKLFF. The CDR3 DNA reads TGTGCCAGCAGCCCCGTGACCCAAGGTGGAGAAAAACTGTTTTTT.